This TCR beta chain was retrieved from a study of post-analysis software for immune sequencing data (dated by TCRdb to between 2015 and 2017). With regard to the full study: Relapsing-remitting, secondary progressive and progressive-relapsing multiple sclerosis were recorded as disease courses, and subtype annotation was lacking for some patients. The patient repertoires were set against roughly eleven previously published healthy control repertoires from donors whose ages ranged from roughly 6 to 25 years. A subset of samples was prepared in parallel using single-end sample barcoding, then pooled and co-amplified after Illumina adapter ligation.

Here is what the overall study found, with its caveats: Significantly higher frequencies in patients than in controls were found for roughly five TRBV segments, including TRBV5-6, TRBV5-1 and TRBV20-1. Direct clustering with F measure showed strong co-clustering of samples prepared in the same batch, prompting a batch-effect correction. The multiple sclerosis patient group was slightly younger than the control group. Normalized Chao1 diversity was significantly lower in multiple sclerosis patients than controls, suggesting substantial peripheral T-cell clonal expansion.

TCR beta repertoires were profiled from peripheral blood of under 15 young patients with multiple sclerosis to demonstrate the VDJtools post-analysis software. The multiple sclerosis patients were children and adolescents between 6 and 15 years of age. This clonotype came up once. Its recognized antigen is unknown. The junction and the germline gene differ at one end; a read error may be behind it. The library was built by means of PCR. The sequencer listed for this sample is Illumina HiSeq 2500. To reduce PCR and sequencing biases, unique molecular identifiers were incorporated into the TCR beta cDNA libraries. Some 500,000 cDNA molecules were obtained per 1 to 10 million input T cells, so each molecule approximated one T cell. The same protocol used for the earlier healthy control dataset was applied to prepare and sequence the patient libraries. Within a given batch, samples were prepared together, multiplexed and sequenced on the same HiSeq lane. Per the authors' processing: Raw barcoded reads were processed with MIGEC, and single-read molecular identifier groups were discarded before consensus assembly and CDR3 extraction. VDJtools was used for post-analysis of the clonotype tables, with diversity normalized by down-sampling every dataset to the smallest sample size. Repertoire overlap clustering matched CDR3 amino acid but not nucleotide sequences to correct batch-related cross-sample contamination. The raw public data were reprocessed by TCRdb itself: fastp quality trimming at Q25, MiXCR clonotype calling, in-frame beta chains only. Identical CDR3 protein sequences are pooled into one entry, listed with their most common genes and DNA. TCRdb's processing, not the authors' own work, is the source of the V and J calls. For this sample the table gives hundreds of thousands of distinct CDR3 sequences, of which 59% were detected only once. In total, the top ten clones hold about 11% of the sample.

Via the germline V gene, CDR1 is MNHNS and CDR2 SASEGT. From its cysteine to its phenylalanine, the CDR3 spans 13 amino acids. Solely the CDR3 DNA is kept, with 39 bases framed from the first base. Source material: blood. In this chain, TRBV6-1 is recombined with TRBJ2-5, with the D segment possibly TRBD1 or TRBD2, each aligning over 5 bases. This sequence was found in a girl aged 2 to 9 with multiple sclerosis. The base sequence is TGTGCCAGCACAGGGACCCGCCAAGCGACCCAGTACTTC. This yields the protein CASTGTRQATQYF.